What follows describes a single TCR beta chain. Its antigen is unidentified. The record originates from a study of cytomegalovirus exposure and HLA in healthy donors. Study conclusions and caveats: Earlier results showed most TCR beta V segments being productive about 87% or about 30% of the time. Later analysis reportedly placed an Asian-associated ancestry cluster below the roughly 690-donor mean in N-insertions. Common viral pathogens (according to a later analysis) appeared linked to several of the most significant clusters. What was likely a sequencing artifact was a cluster of highly shared sequence variants.

The CDR3 is made up of 15 amino acids. From germline, CDR1 is LGHNA and CDR2 YSLEER. Between the trimmed V and J ends, which lost 1 base and 0 bases, there was a span of 10 bases. The PCR had 60 Vbeta and 13 Jbeta primers. The protocol was immunoSEQ multiplex PCR, while the TCRdb copy is restricted to in-frame clones and leaves out a portion. Altogether about 94,000 clones are present, about 75% being singletons, with the ten largest covering around 7%. Sequencing was carried out using PBMCs. This chain connects TRBV4-3 to TRBJ2-7; D gene uncertain. The receptor's source is a man in his forties or fifties in good health and CMV-seropositive. CDR3 nucleotides: TGCGCCAGCAGCCAAGGGGCAGAGCCCTCCTACGAGCAGTACTTC. It encodes CASSQGAEPSYEQYF.